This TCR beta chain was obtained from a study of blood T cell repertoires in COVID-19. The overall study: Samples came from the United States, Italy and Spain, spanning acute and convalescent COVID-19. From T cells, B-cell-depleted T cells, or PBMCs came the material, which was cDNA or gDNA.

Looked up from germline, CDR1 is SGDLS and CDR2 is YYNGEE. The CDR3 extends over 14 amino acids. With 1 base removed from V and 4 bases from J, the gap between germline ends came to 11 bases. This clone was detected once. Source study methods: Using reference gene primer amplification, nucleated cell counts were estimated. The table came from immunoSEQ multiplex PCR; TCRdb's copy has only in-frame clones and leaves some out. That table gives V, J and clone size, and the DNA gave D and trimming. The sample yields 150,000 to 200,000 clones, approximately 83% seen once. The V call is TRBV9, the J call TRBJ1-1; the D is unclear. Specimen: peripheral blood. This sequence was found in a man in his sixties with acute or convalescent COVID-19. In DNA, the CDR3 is TGTGCCAGCAGCGTAAGTCAGGTTTCCACTGAAGCTTTCTTT. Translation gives CASSVSQVSTEAFF.